Shown below are 32 T cell receptor beta chains from a single sample sequenced in a study of T-cell reconstitution after alpha-beta-depleted transplantation in children. Preparation of the TCRbeta library was carried out with unique molecular identifiers. TCRdb ran MiXCR on the PCR reads and lists one entry per CDR3 protein. Of around 370,000 distinct CDR3 sequences detected, 10% appear once; the ten largest clones hold 2% to 2.5%. Sequencing used PBMCs from the stem cell graft donor, obtained from the stem cell graft. These receptors all come from a human donor who donated a stem cell graft to a child with acute lymphoblastic leukemia.

This chain connects TRBV29-1 to TRBJ2-3; maybe TRBD2 (5 bases). The CDR3 has 14 amino acids. Germline CDR1 SQVTM, CDR2 ANQGSEA. The V gene lost 3 bases and the J gene lost 4 bases, with 14 bases spanning the gap. The CDR3 region is CSVDLALNPDTQYF. CDR3 nucleotides: TGCAGCGTTGACCTAGCTCTGAACCCAGATACGCAGTATTTT.

This clonotype was seen more than once but under ten times. V gene TRBV27 combines with J gene TRBJ2-7; D might be TRBD1 or TRBD2, each matching 5 bases. Germline V gives CDR1 MNHEY, CDR2 SMNVEV (reference sequence). This CDR3 region has 18 residues. Trimming took off 5 bases at V and 1 base at J, with 24 bases between the two ends. This chain's CDR3 is CASSPPIRRDVKSYEQYF. CDR3 bases: TGTGCCAGCAGTCCCCCCATTCGTCGGGACGTAAAATCCTACGAGCAGTACTTC.

This clonotype occurred many times. This rearrangement joins TRBV9 to TRBJ2-7, with 9 positions matching TRBD2. V was pared by 0 bases and J by 7 bases, with 8 bases of the junction left unmatched. CDR3 length: 15 amino acids. Germline CDR1 is SGDLS and CDR2 is YYNGEE. The DNA for the CDR3 is TGTGCCAGCAGCGTAGATGCTAGCGGGGATATGGAGCAGTACTTC. It specifies CASSVDASGDMEQYF.

This clonotype was counted only a few times. This chain links TRBV20-1 with TRBJ2-1, with D maybe TRBD2 (7 bases). V lost 3 bases to trimming and J lost 7 bases, with 16 bases between them. This CDR3 has 14 residues. Germline lookup yields CDR1 DFQATT and CDR2 SNEGSKA (reference sequence). The CDR3 loop reads CSARGASGWNEQFF. In DNA form, the CDR3 reads TGCAGTGCTAGGGGGGCTAGCGGCTGGAATGAGCAGTTCTTC.

J is TRBJ1-4 and V is TRBV4-1; no firm D call. The germline V and J ends were trimmed by 2 bases and 0 bases, with 22 bases remaining between them. The CDR3 has 20 amino acids. Germline loops: CDR1 MGHRA, CDR2 YSYEKL. The CDR3 nucleotides read TGCGCCAGCAGCCAACTGAGGGTGGGAGGGTCGATGGCAACTAATGAAAAACTGTTTTTT. It translates to CASSQLRVGGSMATNEKLFF.

In its sample, this clonotype was seen a few times. The rearrangement links TRBV20-1 to TRBJ2-3; the match to TRBD2 covers 11 bases. The CDR3 is made up of 15 amino acids. The ends lost 3 bases at V and 5 bases at J; junction bases unmatched: 7. The V gene's germline CDR1 is DFQATT and CDR2 SNEGSKA (reference sequence). The CDR3 reads CSARGLAAGVDTQYF. The DNA of the CDR3 is TGCAGTGCTAGGGGACTAGCGGCTGGGGTAGATACGCAGTATTTT.

This chain's CDR3 is CASSYATETQYF. The CDR3 DNA is TGTGCCAGCAGTTACGCCACAGAGACCCAGTACTTC. The genes are TRBV6-6 and TRBJ2-5; D gene unclear. CDR3 length: 12 residues. Per germline, CDR1 MNHNY and CDR2 SVGAGI (reference sequence). V lost 2 bases and J 4 bases, leaving 5 bases between the germline ends.

This clonotype was observed a few times. The rearrangement links TRBV27 to TRBJ2-3; D tentatively reads TRBD1 or TRBD2 (6 bases each). Germline values: CDR1 MNHEY, CDR2 SMNVEV (reference sequence). V was cut by 3 bases and J by 0 bases, with 22 bases left in between. The CDR3 runs 19 residues. The CDR3 DNA sequence: TGTGCCAGCAGTTTTATATGGGGGGCGCCGCGTTTGAGCACAGATACGCAGTATTTT. Translated: CASSFIWGAPRLSTDTQYF.

There are many counts of this clonotype. V is TRBV12-3 or TRBV12-4 and J is TRBJ1-1; D gene uncertain. This CDR3 is 13 amino acids long. V was pared by 3 bases and J by 2 bases, with 7 bases between. The CDR3 region is CASSLNTNTEAFF. CDR3 bases: TGTGCCAGCAGTTTGAACACAAACACTGAAGCTTTCTTT.

This clonotype has at least ten counts. This rearrangement joins TRBV7-2 to TRBJ2-3, with 13 bases that match TRBD2. Germline CDR1 SGHTA, CDR2 FQGNSA. The CDR3 has 16 amino acids. With 5 bases clipped from V and 0 bases from J, the junction kept 2 bases outside the gene matches. The CDR3 spells CASSRTSGSSTDTQYF. The CDR3 DNA is TGTGCCAGCAGCAGGACTAGCGGGAGCAGCACAGATACGCAGTATTTT.

The rearrangement joins TRBV12-3 or TRBV12-4 to TRBJ1-6; D perhaps matches TRBD1 (6 bases). The CDR3 spans 14 residues. V was pared by 3 bases and J by 9 bases, with 12 bases between. CDR3 DNA: TGTGCCAGCAGTTTCGGACAGAAAGGTTCACCCCTCCACTTT. This encodes CASSFGQKGSPLHF.

This chain joins TRBV11-1 and TRBJ2-5; 7 positions agree with TRBD2. CDR3 length: 15 residues. Germline V gives CDR1 SGHAT, CDR2 FQDESV (reference sequence). The J segment lost 2 bases and the V segment lost 5 bases, leaving 8 bases of the junction unmatched. CDR3: CASSLPGLSQETQYF. For the CDR3, the DNA is TGTGCCAGCAGCCTACCGGGACTATCACAAGAGACCCAGTACTTC.

In this sample, this clonotype turned up many times. J is TRBJ1-4 and V is TRBV6-5; no clear D gene. V lost 4 bases, J lost 6 bases, and 9 bases lay in between. This CDR3 is 13 amino acids long. Germline CDR1 and CDR2: MNHEY and SVGAGI. The DNA for the CDR3 is TGTGCCAGCAGTTCCAGGTTGGATGAAAAACTGTTTTTT. Its protein product is CASSSRLDEKLFF.

This chain links TRBV20-1 with TRBJ2-1, with D possibly matching TRBD2 (6 bases). V was cut by 3 bases and J by 9 bases, with 21 bases left in between. CDR1 DFQATT and CDR2 SNEGSKA come from the germline V gene (reference sequence). This CDR3 is built from 15 residues. The CDR3 spells CSASLRGTLDGEQFF. CDR3 in DNA: TGCAGTGCTAGTTTGCGGGGCACTCTGGACGGTGAGCAGTTCTTC.

This chain connects TRBV7-9 to TRBJ2-3, with D possibly being TRBD2 (7 bases). V shed 3 bases and J shed 0 bases, with 16 bases lying between them. Germline V gives CDR1 SEHNR, CDR2 FQNEAQ (reference sequence). This CDR3 comprises 17 residues. CDR3 DNA: TGTGCCAGCAGCTTCCCCACGGGGGGCCATAGCACAGATACGCAGTATTTT. Translated: CASSFPTGGHSTDTQYF.

The gene calls are TRBV29-1 and TRBJ1-5, with 9 bases aligning to TRBD1. The CDR3 runs to 15 residues. The germline CDR1 and CDR2 sequences are SQVTM and ANQGSEA. The V gene end was trimmed by 4 bases and the J gene end by 6 bases; junction bases not matched to a gene: 10. The CDR3 DNA reads as TGCAGCGTTGGGTTAGGTACAGGGGGCGGTCAGCCCCAGCATTTT. As protein: CSVGLGTGGGQPQHF.

This clonotype was counted a few times. The chain carries TRBV5-4 and TRBJ2-4; either TRBD1 or TRBD2 may fit D (5 bases each). The CDR3 extends over 15 amino acids. Germline V gives CDR1 SGHNT, CDR2 YYREEE (reference sequence). Trimming took 0 bases from V and 4 from J, leaving 11 bases between them. In DNA form, the CDR3 reads TGTGCCAGCAGCTTGGTGGGGACGCCAAAAAACATTCAGTACTTC. Translation: CASSLVGTPKNIQYF. The full variable domain, in which reference TRBV5-4 and TRBJ2-4 provide the parts outside the CDR3, is ETGVTQSPTHLIKTRGQQVTLRCSSQSGHNTVSWYQQALGQGPQFIFQYYREEENGRGNFPPRFSGLQFPNYSSELNVNALELDDSALYLCASSLVGTPKNIQYFGAGTRLSVL.

This clonotype has a count of ten or more. This rearrangement joins TRBV7-6 to TRBJ2-2; D might be TRBD1 or TRBD2, each matching 5 bases. CDR3 size: 15 residues. V lost 11 bases and J lost 3, with 19 bases in between. In germline, CDR1 is SGHVS, CDR2 FNYEAQ. In DNA form, the CDR3 reads TGTGCCGGTAGAAGGGACCCCCGGGACACCGGGGAGCTGTTTTTT. Amino acid sequence: CAGRRDPRDTGELFF.

Comment on this clonotype: A much larger clone lies one base from this, so it may be a read error. The rearrangement links TRBV20-1 to TRBJ2-7; 7 nucleotides match TRBD2. CDR1 is DFQATT and CDR2 is SNEGSKA in the germline V gene (reference sequence). This CDR3 region has 16 residues. The DNA of the CDR3 is TGCTGTGCTCCCACCAGTGGGAGGGCCCCCGACTACGAGCAGTACTTC. Amino acids: CCAPTSGRAPDYEQYF.

This chain connects TRBV12-3 or TRBV12-4 to TRBJ1-6; D possibly corresponds to TRBD1 (5 bases). The CDR3 sequence is 17 residues long. V was shortened by 3 bases and J by 6 bases, with 18 bases between the two germline ends. CDR3 amino acids: CASSFEFGGRSNSPLHF. CDR3 bases: TGTGCCAGCAGTTTTGAGTTCGGGGGAAGGAGTAATTCACCCCTCCACTTT.

The V and J genes are TRBV7-9 and TRBJ1-3; no firm D call. The CDR3 extends over 15 amino acids. Germline V CDR1 and CDR2: SEHNR, FQNEAQ (reference sequence). V was pared by 7 bases and J by 0 bases, with 13 bases between. The chain's CDR3 is CASKRAEGSGNTIYF. The CDR3 DNA reads TGTGCCAGCAAAAGAGCTGAAGGCTCTGGAAACACCATATATTTT.

The rearrangement links TRBV7-2 to TRBJ2-7; no firm D call. Between the trimmed V and J ends, which lost 5 bases and 6 bases, there was a span of 14 bases. The CDR3 covers 13 residues. Germline V gene data show CDR1 as SGHTA and CDR2 as FQGNSA. The CDR3 nucleotides read TGTGCCAGCAGCCCCGAATTCGGGCTCGAGCAGTACTTC. Translation gives CASSPEFGLEQYF. The variable domain in full, with the rest retrieved from reference TRBV7-2 and TRBJ2-7, is GAGVSQSPSNKVTEKGKDVELRCDPISGHTALYWYRQSLGQGLEFLIYFQGNSAPDKSGLPSDRFSAERTGGSVSTLTIQRTQQEDSAVYLCASSPEFGLEQYFGPGTRLTVT.

The chain has TRBV20-1 and TRBJ2-7; D remains ambiguous. V was trimmed by 5 bases and J by 2 bases, leaving 13 bases between them. Germline CDR1 is DFQATT and CDR2 is SNEGSKA (reference sequence). The CDR3 is 13 amino acids. The CDR3 DNA reads TGCAGTGCTCGACCCTACGGAGCCTACGAGCAGTACTTC. As protein: CSARPYGAYEQYF.

This clonotype was counted many times. The chain links TRBV6-1 to TRBJ2-7; tentative D call: TRBD2 (5 bases). CDR3 size: 13 residues. Trimming left V 6 bases short and J 2 bases short, with 11 bases between. The germline V gene has CDR1 MNHNS and CDR2 SASEGT. The chain's CDR3 is CASRPLAAYEQYF. The DNA for the CDR3 is TGTGCCAGCAGGCCGCTAGCTGCCTACGAGCAGTACTTC.

V usage is TRBV5-1 and J usage is TRBJ2-6; 9 nucleotides match TRBD1. With V trimmed by 5 bases and J by 1 base, 10 bases remained unmatched. CDR1 and CDR2 (germline): SGHRS, YFSETQ. The CDR3 length is 18 residues. This CDR3 is CASRLVQGAMSGANVLTF. The CDR3 bases are TGCGCCAGCAGGCTTGTACAGGGGGCTATGTCTGGGGCCAACGTCCTGACTTTC.

Only a few counts were recorded for this clonotype. V usage is TRBV29-1 and J usage is TRBJ2-3; D may be TRBD1 or TRBD2 (6 bases each). The CDR3 sequence is 14 residues long. Germline-derived CDR1 and CDR2 are SQVTM and ANQGSEA. V was shortened by 4 bases and J by 0 bases, with 11 bases between the two germline ends. CDR3: CSVVGGRSTDTQYF. The CDR3 coding sequence is TGCAGCGTTGTGGGGGGCCGGAGCACAGATACGCAGTATTTT.

There are a few counts of this clonotype. This sequence joins TRBV28 and TRBJ2-5; possible D gene TRBD1, 5 bases. The CDR3 is made up of 17 amino acids. Trimming stripped 5 bases from V and 0 bases from J, with 19 bases between. Per the germline V gene, CDR1 is MDHEN and CDR2 is SYDVKM. The CDR3 loop reads CASSPNLRGQYQETQYF. CDR3 DNA: TGTGCCAGCAGTCCCAACTTAAGGGGCCAGTACCAAGAGACCCAGTACTTC.

V gene TRBV12-3 or TRBV12-4 combines with J gene TRBJ2-5; D gene uncertain. V was cut by 4 bases and J by 7 bases, with 16 bases left in between. This CDR3 spans 14 amino acids. In DNA, the CDR3 is TGTGCCAGCAGTTCCCCGGCGGCCCGCCTGACCCAGTACTTC. Its protein product is CASSSPAARLTQYF.

The V and J genes are TRBV15 and TRBJ2-5; D may correspond to TRBD1 or TRBD2 (5 bases each). The CDR3 length is 15 residues. Trimming cost V 1 base and J 4 bases, with 13 bases left between them. The germline V gene encodes CDR1 LNHNV and CDR2 YYDKDF (reference sequence). The CDR3 here is CATSRVGGKGETQYF. CDR3 in DNA: TGTGCCACCAGCAGAGTTGGGGGAAAGGGAGAGACCCAGTACTTC.

This chain links TRBV4-2 with TRBJ1-3, with D tentatively TRBD1 (6 bases). This CDR3 is built from 17 residues. Germline-derived CDR1 and CDR2 are LGHNA and YNFKEQ. The V and J ends lost 0 bases and 0 bases respectively, with 12 bases between them. CDR3 sequence: CASSQDSQGLSGNTIYF. The CDR3 DNA follows: TGTGCCAGCAGCCAAGATTCGCAGGGGCTCTCTGGAAACACCATATATTTT.

The V call is TRBV20-1, the J call TRBJ2-3; maybe TRBD1 (5 bases). This CDR3 spans 12 amino acids. Trimming removed 4 bases from V and 2 bases from J, with 7 bases in between. Germline V gives CDR1 DFQATT, CDR2 SNEGSKA (reference sequence). CDR3 nucleotide sequence: TGCAGTGCTACAGGGCCCACAGATACGCAGTATTTT. This encodes CSATGPTDTQYF.

Many counts were recorded for this clonotype. The V and J genes are TRBV6-5 and TRBJ2-7; 8 positions match TRBD2. V lost 0 bases and J lost 2; bases outside the gene matches: 6. Germline lookup yields CDR1 MNHEY and CDR2 SVGAGI. There are 16 residues in the CDR3. CDR3 residues: CASSYSGGGRAYEQYF. CDR3 nucleotide sequence: TGTGCCAGCAGTTACTCTGGCGGGGGGAGGGCCTACGAGCAGTACTTC.